These 16 T cell receptor beta chains came from one sample sequenced in a study of cytomegalovirus exposure and HLA in healthy donors. Both 60 Vbeta primers and 13 Jbeta primers went into the PCR. Clones were sequenced by immunoSEQ multiplex PCR, and TCRdb holds only the in-frame ones, with some missing. The table lists 150,000 to 200,000 clones, approximately 82% of them singletons. The sequenced sample was PBMCs. All receptors derive from a man aged 50-60 years in good health and CMV-seropositive.

This chain connects TRBV11-2 to TRBJ1-2; tentatively, D is TRBD1 (5 bases). There are 14 residues in the CDR3. Germline V gene data show CDR1 as SGHAT and CDR2 as FQNNGV. V shed 5 bases and J shed 4 bases, with 14 bases lying between them. The CDR3 loop is CASSPSLDSYGYTF. Written as DNA, the CDR3 is TGTGCCAGCAGCCCTTCCCTTGACAGCTATGGCTACACCTTC.

The CDR3 here is CASSLVGQGRGLNEQFF. The CDR3 nucleotides read TGTGCCAGCAGCTTGGTGGGACAGGGAAGGGGGCTCAATGAGCAGTTCTTC. This sequence joins TRBV5-8 and TRBJ2-1, with 9 bases aligning to TRBD1. V shed 0 bases, J shed 6 bases, and the junction held 10 bases outside the gene matches. This CDR3 comprises 17 residues. CDR1 and CDR2 from the germline V gene are SGHTS and YDEGEE.

V usage is TRBV6-5 and J usage is TRBJ1-1, with 8 nucleotides matching TRBD1. Germline-derived CDR1 and CDR2 are MNHEY and SVGAGI. The CDR3 has 15 residues. The V gene end was trimmed by 6 bases and the J gene end by 4 bases; junction bases not matched to a gene: 10. CDR3 bases: TGTGCCAGCAGGAACGCCGGACAGGGAGTCACTGAAGCTTTCTTT. Translating gives CASRNAGQGVTEAFF.

This clone was seen only once. V usage is TRBV11-2 and J usage is TRBJ1-4; D possibly corresponds to TRBD1 (6 bases). From germline, CDR1 is SGHAT and CDR2 FQNNGV. This CDR3 contains 14 residues. Deletions cut 4 bases from V and 11 bases from J, with 17 bases between. CDR3 sequence (DNA): TGTGCCAGCAGCTCTTCAGGGGTCGGTGGTAAACTGTTTTTT. Translated: CASSSSGVGGKLFF. Looking up the rest from reference TRBV11-2 and TRBJ1-4 gives the full variable domain: EAGVAQSPRYKIIEKRQSVAFWCNPISGHATLYWYQQILGQGPKLLIQFQNNGVVDDSQLPKDRFSAERLKGVDSTLKIQPAKLEDSAVYLCASSSSGVGGKLFFGSGTQLSVL.

The V and J genes are TRBV11-2 and TRBJ2-7; 7 nucleotides agree with TRBD1. There are 15 residues in the CDR3. CDR1 is SGHAT, CDR2 FQNNGV, per germline. V lost 0 bases, J lost 6 bases, and 8 bases stayed unmatched. CDR3 DNA sequence: TGTGCCAGCAGCTTAGACCCGACAGGGCGGATCGAGCAGTACTTC. Amino acid sequence: CASSLDPTGRIEQYF.

The chain is built from TRBV25-1 and TRBJ1-1; 8 nucleotides agree with TRBD1. The length of the CDR3 is 15 residues. V shed 6 bases and J 2 bases; nucleotides not matched to a gene: 8. Germline V CDR1 and CDR2: MGHDK, SYGVNS. The DNA of the CDR3 is TGTGCCAGCAGCCCCTCGACAGGGGTTAACACTGAAGCTTTCTTT. As protein: CASSPSTGVNTEAFF.

The V and J genes are TRBV9 and TRBJ2-1; D is perhaps TRBD2 (6 bases). The V end was cut by 4 bases, the J end by 9 bases, with 11 bases between. The length of the CDR3 is 12 residues. Germline CDR1 SGDLS, CDR2 YYNGEE. Here the CDR3 DNA reads TGTGCCAGCAGCTCTGGGAGGCTTGAGCAGTTCTTC. It codes for CASSSGRLEQFF.

The rearrangement joins TRBV19 to TRBJ1-4; TRBD1 is a possible D gene (6 bases). V was pared by 5 bases and J by 6 bases, with 13 bases between. Germline V lookup: CDR1 LNHDA, CDR2 SQIVND (reference sequence). The CDR3 runs to 14 residues. CDR3 amino acids: CASSPGQIDEKLFF. The DNA for the CDR3 is TGTGCCAGTAGTCCCGGACAGATTGATGAAAAACTGTTTTTT.

The chain is built from TRBV27 and TRBJ2-5; a weak D match, TRBD2 (5 bases). V dropped 2 bases and J dropped 4 bases, with 17 bases sitting between them. Germline values: CDR1 MNHEY, CDR2 SMNVEV (reference sequence). The CDR3 runs to 16 residues. This CDR3 is CASSLIFADRGETQYF. Here the CDR3 DNA reads TGTGCCAGCAGTTTAATTTTCGCCGATCGGGGAGAGACCCAGTACTTC.

Turning to this clone: One end of the junction fails to match germline, which may point to a read error. The chain combines TRBV2 with TRBJ1-3; D might be TRBD1 (6 bases). CDR3 length: 15 amino acids. CDR1 is SNHLY, CDR2 FYNNEI, per germline. CDR3 amino acids: CASSGGTRTGNTIYF. DNA for the CDR3: TGTGCCAGCAGTGGTGGGACACGTACTGGAAACACCATATACTTT.

This clone turned up a few times. V and J are TRBV27 and TRBJ1-5, with TRBD1 as a possible D gene (6 bases). Germline V gene sequence: CDR1 MNHEY, CDR2 SMNVEV (reference sequence). The CDR3 covers 14 residues. Trimming took off 5 bases at V and 5 bases at J, with 13 bases between the two ends. The CDR3 bases are TGTGCCAGCAGTCGGGGGGGCGGTTATCAGCCCCAGCATTTT. Encoded protein: CASSRGGGYQPQHF.

The rearrangement links TRBV2 to TRBJ1-2, with D hard to call. The germline V and J ends were trimmed by 5 bases and 2 bases, with 9 bases remaining between them. The CDR3 runs to 13 residues. Germline assignment: CDR1 SNHLY and CDR2 FYNNEI. Here the CDR3 DNA reads TGTGCCAGCAGTCCTACAGAGAACTATGGCTACACCTTC. Translation: CASSPTENYGYTF.

The rearrangement links TRBV7-9 to TRBJ2-1; TRBD2 aligns across 16 bases. This CDR3 contains 15 residues. CDR1 and CDR2 from the germline V gene are SEHNR and FQNEAQ (reference sequence). The V segment lost 7 bases and the J segment 9 bases; nucleotides outside the gene matches: 6. CDR3 amino acids: CASTGTSGGAGEQFF. For the CDR3, the DNA is TGTGCCAGCACCGGGACTAGCGGGGGGGCAGGTGAGCAGTTCTTC.

The gene calls are TRBV19 and TRBJ1-1; D is undetermined. The CDR3 has 12 residues. V lost 3 bases and J lost 5, with 7 bases in between. Germline values: CDR1 LNHDA, CDR2 SQIVND (reference sequence). The CDR3 is CASSMGRTEAFF. Here the CDR3 DNA reads TGTGCCAGTAGTATGGGGAGGACTGAAGCTTTCTTT.

This chain joins TRBV6-1 and TRBJ2-6; TRBD2 is a possible D gene (5 bases). CDR1 and CDR2 (germline): MNHNS, SASEGT. Trimming removed 4 bases at V and 0 bases at J, with 13 bases between. The length of the CDR3 is 17 residues. CDR3 protein: CASSVRETSSGANVLTF. The CDR3 DNA sequence: TGTGCCAGCAGTGTCCGGGAAACAAGCTCTGGGGCCAACGTCCTGACTTTC.

The J gene is TRBJ2-1, the V gene TRBV11-2; D perhaps matches TRBD2 (6 bases). Germline loops: CDR1 SGHAT, CDR2 FQNNGV. This CDR3 has 10 residues. Trimming cost V 7 bases and J 10 bases, with 8 bases left between them. The CDR3 nucleotides are TGTGCCAGCAACGCGGGGGAGCAGTTCTTC. Amino acids: CASNAGEQFF.